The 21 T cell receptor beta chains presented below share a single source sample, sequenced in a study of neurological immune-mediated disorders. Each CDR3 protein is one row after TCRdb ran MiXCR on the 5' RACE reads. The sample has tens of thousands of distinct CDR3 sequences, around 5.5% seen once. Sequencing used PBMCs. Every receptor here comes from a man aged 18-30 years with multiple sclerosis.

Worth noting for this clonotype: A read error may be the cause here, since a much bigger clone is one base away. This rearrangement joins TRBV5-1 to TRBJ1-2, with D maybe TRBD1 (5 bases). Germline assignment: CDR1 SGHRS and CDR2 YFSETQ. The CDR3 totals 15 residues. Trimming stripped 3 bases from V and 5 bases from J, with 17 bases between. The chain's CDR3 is CASSSTGKESYGYTF. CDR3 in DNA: TGCGCCAGCAGCTCCACAGGAAAGGAGAGTTATGGCTACACCTTC.

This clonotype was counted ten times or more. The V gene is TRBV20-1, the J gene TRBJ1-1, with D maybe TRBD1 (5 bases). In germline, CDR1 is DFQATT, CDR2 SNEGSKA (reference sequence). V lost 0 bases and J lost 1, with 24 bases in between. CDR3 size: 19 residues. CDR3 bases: TGCAGTGCTAGAGATAACGAGGCAGGGACGTTGGGGTGGAACACTGAAGCTTTCTTT. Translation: CSARDNEAGTLGWNTEAFF.

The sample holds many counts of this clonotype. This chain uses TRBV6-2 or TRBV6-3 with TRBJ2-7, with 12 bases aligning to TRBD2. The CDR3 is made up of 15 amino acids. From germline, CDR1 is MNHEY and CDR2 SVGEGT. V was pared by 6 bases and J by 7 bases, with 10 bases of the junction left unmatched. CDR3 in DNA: TGTGCCAGCAGACCCCGACTAGCGGGAGTAGGAGAGCAGTACTTC. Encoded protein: CASRPRLAGVGEQYF.

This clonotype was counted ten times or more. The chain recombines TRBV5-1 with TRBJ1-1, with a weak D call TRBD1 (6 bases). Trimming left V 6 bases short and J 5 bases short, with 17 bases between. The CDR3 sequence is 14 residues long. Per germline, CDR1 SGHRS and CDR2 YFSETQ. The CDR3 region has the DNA TGCGCCAGCAACTTTGGGGGGGCGGCGACTGAAGCTTTCTTT. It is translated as CASNFGGAATEAFF.

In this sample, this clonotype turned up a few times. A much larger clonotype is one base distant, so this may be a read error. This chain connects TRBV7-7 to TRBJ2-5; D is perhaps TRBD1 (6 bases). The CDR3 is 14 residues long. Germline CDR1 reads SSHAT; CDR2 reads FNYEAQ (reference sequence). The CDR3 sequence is CASSPQGTKETQYF. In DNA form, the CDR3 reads TGTGCTAGCAGCCCACAGGGAACCAAAGAGACCCAGTACTTC.

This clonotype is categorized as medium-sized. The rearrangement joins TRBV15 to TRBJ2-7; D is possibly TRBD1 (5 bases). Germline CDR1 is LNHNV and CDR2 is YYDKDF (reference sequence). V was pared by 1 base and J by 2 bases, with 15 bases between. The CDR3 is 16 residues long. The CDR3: CATSRGLQVNTYEQYF. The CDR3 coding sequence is TGTGCCACCAGCAGAGGGTTACAGGTCAATACCTACGAGCAGTACTTC. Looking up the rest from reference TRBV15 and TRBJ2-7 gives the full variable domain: DAMVIQNPRYQVTQFGKPVTLSCSQTLNHNVMYWYQQKSSQAPKLLFHYYDKDFNNEADTPDNFQSRRPNTSFCFLDIRSPGLGDTAMYLCATSRGLQVNTYEQYFGPGTRLTVT.

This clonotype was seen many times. The DNA for the CDR3 is TGTGCCAGCAGCTCGGTCCGGGGAGATGGCTACACCTTC. Protein: CASSSVRGDGYTF. The V and J genes are TRBV5-5 and TRBJ1-2, with D uncertain. Germline V gene sequence: CDR1 SGHKS, CDR2 YYEKEE (reference sequence). The CDR3 extends over 13 amino acids. The V end lost 3 bases, the J end lost 6 bases, and 12 bases lay between the germline ends. Based on the CDR3 plus reference TRBV5-5 and TRBJ1-2, the full variable domain is DAGVTQSPTHLIKTRGQQVTLRCSPISGHKSVSWYQQVLGQGPQFIFQYYEKEERGRGNFPDRFSARQFPNYSSELNVNALLLGDSALYLCASSSVRGDGYTFGSGTRLTVV.

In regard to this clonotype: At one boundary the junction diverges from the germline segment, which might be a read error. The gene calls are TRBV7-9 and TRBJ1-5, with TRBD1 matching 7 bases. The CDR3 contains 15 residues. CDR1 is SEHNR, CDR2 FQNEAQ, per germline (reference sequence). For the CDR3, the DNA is TGTGCCAGCAGCTCGACAGGGCCCGGTGATCAGCCCCAGAATTTT. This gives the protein CASSSTGPGDQPQNF.

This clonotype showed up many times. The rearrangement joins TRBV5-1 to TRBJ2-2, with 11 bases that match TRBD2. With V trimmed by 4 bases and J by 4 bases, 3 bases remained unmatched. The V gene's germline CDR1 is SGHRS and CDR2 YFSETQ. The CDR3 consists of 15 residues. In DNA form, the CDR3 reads TGCGCCAGCAGCACTAGCGGGGGTGTCACCGGGGAGCTGTTTTTT. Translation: CASSTSGGVTGELFF.

CDR3 region: CSATRSSTDTQYF. The CDR3 DNA is TGCAGTGCTACCCGGTCAAGCACAGATACGCAGTATTTT. J is TRBJ2-3 and V is TRBV20-1; the D is unclear. V was trimmed by 4 bases and J by 0 bases, leaving 8 bases between them. The CDR3 is 13 amino acids. Germline V gene lookup returns CDR1 DFQATT and CDR2 SNEGSKA (reference sequence).

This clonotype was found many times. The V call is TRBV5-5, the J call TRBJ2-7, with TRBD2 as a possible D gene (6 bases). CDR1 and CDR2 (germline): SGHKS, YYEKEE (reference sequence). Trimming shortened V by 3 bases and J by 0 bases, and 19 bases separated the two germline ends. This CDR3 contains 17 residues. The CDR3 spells CASSWTMAGRVSYEQYF. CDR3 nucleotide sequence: TGTGCCAGCAGCTGGACTATGGCGGGACGTGTCTCCTACGAGCAGTACTTC.

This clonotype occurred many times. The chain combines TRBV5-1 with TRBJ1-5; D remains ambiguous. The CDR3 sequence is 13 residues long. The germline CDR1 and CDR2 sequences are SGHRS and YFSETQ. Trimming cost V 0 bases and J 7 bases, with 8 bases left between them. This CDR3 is CASSLEVGQPQHF. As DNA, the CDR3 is TGCGCCAGCAGCTTGGAGGTCGGGCAGCCCCAGCATTTT.

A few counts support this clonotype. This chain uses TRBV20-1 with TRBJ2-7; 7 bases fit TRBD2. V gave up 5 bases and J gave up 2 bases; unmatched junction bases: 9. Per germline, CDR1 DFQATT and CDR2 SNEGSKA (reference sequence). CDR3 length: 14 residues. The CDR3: CSACRTRGAYEQYF. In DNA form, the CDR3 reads TGCAGTGCTTGCCGGACTAGAGGAGCCTACGAGCAGTACTTC.

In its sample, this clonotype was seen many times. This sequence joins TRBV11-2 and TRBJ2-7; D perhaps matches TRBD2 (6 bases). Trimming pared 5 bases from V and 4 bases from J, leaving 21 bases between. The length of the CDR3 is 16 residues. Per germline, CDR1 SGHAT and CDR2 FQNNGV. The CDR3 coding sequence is TGTGCCAGCAGCCCCCTCGCCAGGGAGGACACGTACGAGCAGTACTTC. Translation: CASSPLAREDTYEQYF.

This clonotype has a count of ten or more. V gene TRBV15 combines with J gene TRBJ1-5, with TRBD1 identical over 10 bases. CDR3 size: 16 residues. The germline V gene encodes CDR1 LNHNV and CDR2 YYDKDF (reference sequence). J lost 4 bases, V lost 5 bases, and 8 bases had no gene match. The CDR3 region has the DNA TGTGCCACCAGCCCGATTGGGGGACAGGGGAATCAGCCCCAGCATTTT. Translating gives CATSPIGGQGNQPQHF.

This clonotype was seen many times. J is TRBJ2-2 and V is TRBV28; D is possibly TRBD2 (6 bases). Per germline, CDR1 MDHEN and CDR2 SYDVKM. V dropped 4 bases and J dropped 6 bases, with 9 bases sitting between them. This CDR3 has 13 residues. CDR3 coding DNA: TGTGCCAGCAGTTCCGGAGGGGCCGGGGAGCTGTTTTTT. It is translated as CASSSGGAGELFF.

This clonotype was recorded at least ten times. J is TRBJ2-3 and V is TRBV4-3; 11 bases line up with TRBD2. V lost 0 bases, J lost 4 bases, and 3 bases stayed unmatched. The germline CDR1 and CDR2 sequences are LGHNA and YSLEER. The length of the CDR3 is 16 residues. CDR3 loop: CASSQDLAGGPDTQYF. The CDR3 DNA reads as TGCGCCAGCAGCCAAGATTTAGCGGGAGGGCCAGATACGCAGTATTTT.

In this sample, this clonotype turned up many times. This CDR3 is CASSSDPGLVGRDTQYF. CDR3 nucleotide sequence: TGCGCCAGCAGCTCCGACCCGGGACTAGTCGGGAGGGATACGCAGTATTTT. This chain connects TRBV5-1 to TRBJ2-3; the match to TRBD2 covers 8 bases. The CDR3 runs 17 residues. Germline assignment: CDR1 SGHRS and CDR2 YFSETQ. After removal of 3 bases from V and 6 bases from J, the junction contained 15 bases not matched to a gene.

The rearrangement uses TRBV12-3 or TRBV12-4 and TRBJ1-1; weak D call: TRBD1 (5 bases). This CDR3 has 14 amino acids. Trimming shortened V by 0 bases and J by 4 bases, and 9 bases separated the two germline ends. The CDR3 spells CASSLARGGTEAFF. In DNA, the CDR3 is TGTGCCAGCAGTTTAGCACGGGGCGGCACTGAAGCTTTCTTT.

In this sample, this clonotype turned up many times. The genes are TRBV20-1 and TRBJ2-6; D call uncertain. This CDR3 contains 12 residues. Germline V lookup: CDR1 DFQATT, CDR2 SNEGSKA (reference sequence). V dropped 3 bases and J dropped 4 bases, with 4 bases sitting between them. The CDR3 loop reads CSARTGANVLTF. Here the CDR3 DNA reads TGCAGTGCTAGGACGGGGGCCAACGTCCTGACTTTC.

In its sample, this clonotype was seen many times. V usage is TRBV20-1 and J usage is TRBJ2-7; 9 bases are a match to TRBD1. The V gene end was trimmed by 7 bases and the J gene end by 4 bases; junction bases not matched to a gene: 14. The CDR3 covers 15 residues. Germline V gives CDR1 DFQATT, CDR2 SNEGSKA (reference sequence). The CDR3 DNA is TGCAGTGGTCGCGTCCCGGGACAGGGATTGTACGAGCAGTACTTC. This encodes CSGRVPGQGLYEQYF.